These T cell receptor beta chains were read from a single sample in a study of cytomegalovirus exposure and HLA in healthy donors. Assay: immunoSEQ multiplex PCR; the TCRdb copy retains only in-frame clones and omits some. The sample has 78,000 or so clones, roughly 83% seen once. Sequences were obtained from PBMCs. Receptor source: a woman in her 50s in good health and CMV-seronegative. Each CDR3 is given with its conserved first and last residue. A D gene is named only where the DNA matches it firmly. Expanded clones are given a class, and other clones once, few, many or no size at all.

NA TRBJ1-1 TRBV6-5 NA CATTARGNTEAFF TGTGCCACCACCGCAAGGGGGAACACTGAAGCTTTCTTT
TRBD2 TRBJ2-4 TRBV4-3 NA CASSLKTSGGRNIQYF TGCGCCAGCAGCCTCAAGACTAGCGGGGGACGGAACATTCAGTACTTC
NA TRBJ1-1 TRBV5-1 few CASSLVEGGGTEAFF TGCGCCAGCAGCTTGGTGGAGGGCGGGGGCACTGAAGCTTTCTTT
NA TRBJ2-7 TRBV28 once CASSIGGPNYEQYF TGTGCCAGCAGTATAGGAGGACCGAACTACGAGCAGTACTTC
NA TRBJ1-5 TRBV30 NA CAWSPPGPSNQPQHF TGTGCCTGGAGTCCCCCAGGGCCGAGCAATCAGCCCCAGCATTTT
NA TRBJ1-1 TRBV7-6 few CASSPQGWNTEAFF TGTGCCAGCAGCCCACAGGGATGGAACACTGAAGCTTTCTTT
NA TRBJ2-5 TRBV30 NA CAWDRGQETQYF TGTGCCTGGGACAGAGGCCAAGAGACCCAGTACTTC
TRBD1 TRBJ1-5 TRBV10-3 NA CAITGDRNQPQHF TGTGCCATCACGGGGGACAGGAATCAGCCCCAGCATTTT
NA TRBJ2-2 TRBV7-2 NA CASSFKGDAGELFF TGTGCCAGCAGCTTTAAGGGGGACGCCGGGGAGCTGTTTTTT
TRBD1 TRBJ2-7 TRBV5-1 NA CASSSDRPNYEQYF TGCGCCAGCAGCTCGGACAGGCCGAACTACGAGCAGTACTTC
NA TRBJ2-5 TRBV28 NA CASSFTGLPNF TGTGCCAGCAGTTTTACGGGACTTCCCAACTTC
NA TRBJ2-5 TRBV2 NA CASSVPGGLQTQYF TGTGCCAGCAGTGTCCCCGGGGGATTACAGACCCAGTACTTC
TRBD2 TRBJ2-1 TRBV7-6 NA CASSLALAGGTINEQFF TGTGCCAGCAGCTTGGCTTTAGCGGGGGGGACGATCAATGAGCAGTTCTTC